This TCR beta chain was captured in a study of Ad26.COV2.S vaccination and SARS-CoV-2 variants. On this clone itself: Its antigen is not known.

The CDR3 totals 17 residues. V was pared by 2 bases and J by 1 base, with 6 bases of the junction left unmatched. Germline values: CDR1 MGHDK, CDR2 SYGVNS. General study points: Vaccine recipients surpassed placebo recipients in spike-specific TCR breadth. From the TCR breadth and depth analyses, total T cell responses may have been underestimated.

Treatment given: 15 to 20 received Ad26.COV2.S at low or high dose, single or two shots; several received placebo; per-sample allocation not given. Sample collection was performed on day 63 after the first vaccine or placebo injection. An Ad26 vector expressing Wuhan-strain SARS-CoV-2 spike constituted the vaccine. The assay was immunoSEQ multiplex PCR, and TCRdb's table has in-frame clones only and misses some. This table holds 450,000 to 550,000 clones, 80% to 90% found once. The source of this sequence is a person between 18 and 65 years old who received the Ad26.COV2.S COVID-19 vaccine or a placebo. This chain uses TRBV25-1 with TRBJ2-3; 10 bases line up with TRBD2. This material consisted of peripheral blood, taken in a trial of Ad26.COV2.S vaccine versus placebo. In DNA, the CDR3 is TGTGCCAGCAGTGAACGCGGTAGCGGGAGGCGCACAGATACGCAGTATTTT. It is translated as CASSERGSGRRTDTQYF.